A selection of T cell receptor delta chains follows, all from one sample in a study of delta chains in infants with herpesvirus infections. TCRdb reanalyzed the RT-PCR reads using CATT. The sample has about 1,400 delta-chain clones; nearly 35% are singletons. Here the sequenced sample was peripheral blood, taken at time point 1 of longitudinal follow-up. Receptors originate from a human donor who was a Ugandan infant, either HIV-exposed or HIV-unexposed (not recorded which). Each CDR3 is given without its conserved first and last residue.

j_gene,v_gene,CDR3aa
TRDJ1,TRDV1,ALGELPYWGRATRAYTDKLI
TRDJ1,TRDV1,ALSPFLRTGGRGCTDKLI
TRDJ1,TRDV1,ALGEPLSLGFYTDKLI
TRDJ1,TRDV1,ALGELDPHGYETDKLI
TRDJ2,TRDV3,AFRNWGIQSAQLF
TRDJ3,TRDV2,ACDWGLSWDTRQMF
TRDJ1,TRDV1,ALGEQRGYGGADKLI
TRDJ1,TRDV1,ALGESGLLSLVLTDKLI
TRDJ1,TRDV1,ALGGPLPPRTGGYASYTDKLI
TRDJ1,TRDV1,ALGELGGLI
TRDJ1,TRDV1,ALGARKRGYHDKLI
TRDJ1,TRDV1,ALGESWGIRGDKLI
TRDJ1,TRDV1,ALGELKYWGIRYTDKLI
TRDJ1,TRDV1,ALGTPSRALSLYTDKLI
TRDJ1,TRDV1,ALGERNSGSVPYKLI
TRDJ1,TRAV38-2/DV8,AYGCMVRRGIRDTDKLI
TRDJ1,TRDV1,ALGELADPLYCQYTDKLI
TRDJ1,TRDV1,ALGLVLHWGPPYTDKLI
TRDJ1,TRDV1,ALGSHSYDWGIQKLI
TRDJ1,TRAV36/DV7,AVERTYWGPYTDKLI
TRDJ1,TRDV1,ALGTRHGLRGGLDKLI
TRDJ1,TRDV1,ALGELGVTGGSTKLATDKLI
TRDJ1,TRDV1,ALGDHLGGIRRQLI
TRDJ3,TRDV1,ALGEKGKYWGIKPWDTRQMF
TRDJ1,TRDV1,ALGERSNYREKLGEYWGTDTDKLI
TRDJ1,TRDV1,ALGELRRTDKLI
TRDJ3,TRDV2,ACDTAGWGIRSSWDTRQMF
TRDJ3,TRDV1,ALGELWNFGGTGGYWDTRQMF
TRDJ1,TRDV3,ACSPLFLPTGGLSTDKLI